The table lists the clone carrying this T cell receptor beta chain with a few counts. The antigen is undetermined. This sample was taken from a study of sequential checkpoint blockade in melanoma. Study-wide context: TCRβ was sequenced from DNA of about 94 pretreatment tumors. General observations from the study: PD-L1 staining and CD8+ counts, not mutational load, tracked tumor T-cell clonality.

The ends lost 4 bases at V and 1 base at J; junction bases unmatched: 11. The CDR3 loop spans 17 amino acids. The germline CDR1 and CDR2 sequences are MNHGY and SAAAGT. Treatment indicated: randomized to nivolumab then ipilimumab (arm A) or the reverse (arm B). Assay used: immunoSEQ multiplex PCR; TCRdb lists only in-frame clones, some missing. The sample shows 5,700 or so clones, 22% of them seen only once. The chain employs TRBV6-8 and TRBJ2-7, with TRBD1 identical over 9 bases. This clonotype was obtained from a human donor with melanoma. The sample here was tumor tissue (inferred from file names), taken from a patient given nivolumab and ipilimumab in sequence. The CDR3 DNA reads TGTGCCAGCAGTTTGGGCAAATGGGACAGGGTTTCCTACGAGCAGTACTTC. It yields the protein CASSLGKWDRVSYEQYF.